The clone carrying this TCR beta chain was detected a few times. The protocol was immunoSEQ multiplex PCR, while the TCRdb copy is restricted to in-frame clones and leaves out a portion. This sample has about 20,000 clones, with more than 65% found just once. Germline CDR1 MGHRA, CDR2 YSYEKL. The V end was cut by 2 bases, the J end by 4 bases, with 18 bases between. This CDR3 has 16 residues. The data are from a study of OX40 agonist ivuxolimab in advanced cancers. Study-level background: The dose-escalation cohort was over 65% male, with a mean age of around 60 years, ranging about 20 to 85. Antecedent anti-PD-1, anti-PD-L1 or anti-CTLA-4 therapy was permissible, with 40% having received some.

The timepoints at which blood was sampled were baseline, cycle 4 day 1, and cycle 7 day 1. This chain uses TRBV4-1 with TRBJ2-7; D perhaps matches TRBD2 (6 bases). This TCR was sampled from an adult with an advanced solid tumor such as melanoma, head and neck, liver or kidney cancer. The source was CD4+ or CD8+ T cells sorted from blood, collected in a trial of the OX40 agonist ivuxolimab. CDR3 nucleotide sequence: TGCGCCAGCAGCCAAAGTAGTAGCGGTGCGACTTACGAGCAGTACTTC. Encoded protein: CASSQSSSGATYEQYF.